Presented here are 31 T cell receptor beta chains from one specimen sequenced in a study of T-cell reconstitution after alpha-beta-depleted transplantation in children. Unique molecular identifiers were incorporated during preparation of the TCRbeta library. One entry per CDR3 protein results from TCRdb running MiXCR on the PCR reads. The sample carries about 400,000 distinct CDR3 sequences, 20% recorded once. The input for sequencing was PBMCs from the stem cell graft donor, taken from the stem cell graft. The receptors were sampled from a human donor who donated a stem cell graft to a child with acute myeloid leukemia.

This clonotype was seen many times. The chain uses TRBV12-3 or TRBV12-4 and TRBJ2-1; the D is unclear. There are 13 residues in the CDR3. Trimming removed 4 bases from V and 9 bases from J, with 13 bases in between. CDR3 DNA: TGTGCCAGCAGTTCCCGCGCAAGTGGTGAGCAGTTCTTC. Its protein is CASSSRASGEQFF.

The rearrangement links TRBV11-2 to TRBJ2-5; the D gene is possibly TRBD2 (6 bases). The ends were cut back, 1 base at V and 4 bases at J, with 19 bases in the middle. The CDR3 spans 17 residues. Looked up from germline, CDR1 is SGHAT and CDR2 is FQNNGV. The chain's CDR3 is CASSLGIAGSDGETQYF. In nucleotides, the CDR3 is TGTGCCAGCAGCTTAGGCATAGCCGGGAGTGATGGAGAGACCCAGTACTTC.

This chain joins TRBV27 and TRBJ2-7; D possibly corresponds to TRBD1 (6 bases). The germline V and J ends were trimmed by 6 bases and 0 bases, with 21 bases remaining between them. The CDR3 is 17 residues long. CDR1 MNHEY and CDR2 SMNVEV come from the germline V gene (reference sequence). The CDR3 is CASSRLSLRDTSYEQYF. The DNA for the CDR3 is TGTGCCAGCAGCAGACTTTCGCTCCGGGACACCTCCTACGAGCAGTACTTC.

This clonotype was counted ten times or more. V usage is TRBV7-8 and J usage is TRBJ2-5; 9 nucleotides line up with TRBD2. The trim removed 5 bases at V and 3 bases at J, leaving 4 bases unmatched. Looked up from germline, CDR1 is SGHVS and CDR2 is FQNEAQ. This CDR3 region has 14 residues. The CDR3 is CASSPRLAEETQYF. The CDR3 coding sequence is TGTGCCAGCAGCCCCAGACTAGCGGAAGAGACCCAGTACTTC.

V is TRBV2 and J is TRBJ2-7, with TRBD2 as a possible D gene (7 bases). The V gene lost 8 bases and the J gene lost 2 bases, with 13 bases spanning the gap. The CDR3 spans 13 residues. In germline, CDR1 is SNHLY, CDR2 FYNNEI. This chain's CDR3 is CASGGGPTYEQYF. The CDR3, as DNA: TGTGCCAGCGGGGGGGGCCCAACCTACGAGCAGTACTTC.

The chain is built from TRBV4-3 and TRBJ2-3; the match to TRBD1 covers 8 bases. The CDR3 runs 18 residues. Trimming removed 3 bases from V and 1 base from J; junction bases left unmatched: 12. Germline values: CDR1 LGHNA, CDR2 YSLEER. Here the CDR3 DNA reads TGCGCCAGCAGCCAGGACAGGGTAAGGACTGGCCGCACAGATACGCAGTATTTT. It is translated as CASSQDRVRTGRTDTQYF.

This chain connects TRBV7-2 to TRBJ2-5; D gene uncertain. Trimming removed 0 bases from V and 5 bases from J, with 13 bases in between. The CDR3 has 15 residues. CDR1 and CDR2 from the germline V gene are SGHTA and FQGNSA. CDR3 sequence reads: CASSLAHIQGETQYF. The DNA of the CDR3 is TGTGCCAGCAGCTTAGCACACATCCAAGGGGAGACCCAGTACTTC.

This clonotype has more than one count but fewer than ten. This rearrangement joins TRBV5-1 to TRBJ2-3, with TRBD2 as a possible D gene (7 bases). Trimming stripped 4 bases from V and 10 bases from J, with 25 bases between. The CDR3 contains 16 residues. Germline V lookup: CDR1 SGHRS, CDR2 YFSETQ. The CDR3 loop is CASSPVGAGVLMAQYF. CDR3 sequence (DNA): TGCGCCAGCAGCCCGGTGGGGGCGGGAGTCCTCATGGCGCAGTATTTT.

The gene calls are TRBV20-1 and TRBJ2-4; a weak D match, TRBD1 (7 bases). The V end was cut by 3 bases, the J end by 7 bases, with 16 bases between. CDR3 size: 14 residues. Per germline, CDR1 DFQATT and CDR2 SNEGSKA (reference sequence). CDR3 sequence: CSARQGGDKNIQYF. DNA for the CDR3: TGCAGTGCTAGGCAGGGGGGCGATAAGAACATTCAGTACTTC.

This clonotype was detected ten times or more. This chain joins TRBV5-1 and TRBJ1-4; TRBD1 matches at 8 bases. V dropped 4 bases and J dropped 8; count of bases not matched to a gene: 7. Germline V gene lookup returns CDR1 SGHRS and CDR2 YFSETQ. This CDR3 has 14 amino acids. The CDR3 nucleotides are TGCGCCAGCAGCCGGACAGGGACCCAGGAAAAACTGTTTTTT. This codes for CASSRTGTQEKLFF.

This chain connects TRBV10-3 to TRBJ1-1; no reliable D call. With 4 bases removed from V and 0 bases from J, the gap between germline ends came to 9 bases. This CDR3 contains 14 residues. In germline, CDR1 is ENHRY, CDR2 SYGVKD. The CDR3 here is CAISAVGLNTEAFF. Here the CDR3 DNA reads TGTGCCATCAGTGCGGTAGGGCTGAACACTGAAGCTTTCTTT.

This clonotype has a count of ten or more. CDR3 sequence reads: CATSRDVDTQYF. CDR3 nucleotides: TGTGCCACCAGCAGAGATGTAGATACGCAGTATTTT. The rearrangement links TRBV15 to TRBJ2-3, with D unresolved. CDR3 size: 12 residues. With 0 bases removed from V and 5 bases from J, the gap between germline ends came to 3 bases. Germline lookup yields CDR1 LNHNV and CDR2 YYDKDF (reference sequence).

The sample holds a few counts of this clonotype. This chain uses TRBV2 with TRBJ2-3; the D gene is possibly TRBD1 (5 bases). V lost 3 bases and J lost 0, with 10 bases in between. Germline V gene data show CDR1 as SNHLY and CDR2 as FYNNEI. The CDR3 runs to 15 residues. The CDR3 here is CASSEQGSSTDTQYF. The CDR3, as DNA: TGTGCCAGCAGTGAGCAGGGTTCTAGCACAGATACGCAGTATTTT.

V is TRBV20-1 and J is TRBJ2-7, with 9 bases that match TRBD1. There are 13 residues in the CDR3. Germline V gene sequence: CDR1 DFQATT, CDR2 SNEGSKA (reference sequence). Trimming cost V 3 bases and J 3 bases; bases outside gene matches: 3. Here the CDR3 reads CSASDRGNYEQYF. The CDR3, as DNA: TGCAGTGCTAGCGACAGGGGGAACTACGAGCAGTACTTC.

The chain recombines TRBV12-3 or TRBV12-4 with TRBJ2-7; D is uncertain. The V end lost 5 bases, the J end lost 3 bases, and 14 bases lay between the germline ends. The CDR3 has 14 amino acids. CDR3 bases: TGTGCCAGCAGTCCTTCAGGACGTCTCTACGAGCAGTACTTC. Translating it yields CASSPSGRLYEQYF.

This clonotype was observed a few times. The CDR3 spells CASGQGDWLNTEAFF. In DNA, the CDR3 is TGCGCCAGCGGACAGGGGGATTGGTTGAACACTGAAGCTTTCTTT. The rearrangement uses TRBV4-1 and TRBJ1-1; 10 bases fit TRBD1. The CDR3 has 15 residues. Per the germline V gene, CDR1 is MGHRA and CDR2 is YSYEKL. V trimming: 8 bases; J trimming: 0 bases; junction bases outside the gene matches: 6.

This clonotype came up a few times. V and J are TRBV5-6 and TRBJ2-1; TRBD1 is a possible D gene (5 bases). Trimming removed 4 bases from V and 4 bases from J, with 12 bases in between. CDR3 length: 14 amino acids. Per the germline V gene, CDR1 is SGHDT and CDR2 is YYEEEE. CDR3: CASSPQGTYNEQFF. The DNA for the CDR3 is TGTGCCAGCAGCCCTCAGGGTACATACAATGAGCAGTTCTTC.

This clonotype has a handful of counts. V is TRBV25-1 and J is TRBJ2-5; 7 positions match TRBD1. Germline trimming cut 8 bases from V and 2 bases from J; bases unmatched to any gene: 2. CDR3 size: 12 residues. Germline V CDR1 and CDR2: MGHDK, SYGVNS. The CDR3 here is CASSDRQETQYF. The CDR3 DNA reads as TGTGCCAGCTCGGACAGGCAAGAGACCCAGTACTTC.

This clonotype was seen a few times. The V and J genes are TRBV5-1 and TRBJ2-1; 7 nucleotides match TRBD2. The CDR3 spans 15 residues. Germline loops: CDR1 SGHRS, CDR2 YFSETQ. With V trimmed by 0 bases and J by 6 bases, 6 bases remained unmatched. The CDR3 coding sequence is TGCGCCAGCAGCTTGGGCGCGGGAGCTGTCAATGAGCAGTTCTTC. Amino acid sequence: CASSLGAGAVNEQFF.

The chain employs TRBV6-1 and TRBJ1-1; D possibly corresponds to TRBD1 (6 bases). The CDR3 is 15 amino acids. Trimming removed 7 bases at V and 0 bases at J, with 15 bases between. Germline V CDR1 and CDR2: MNHNS, SASEGT. This CDR3 reads CASKRDTGLNTEAFF. The CDR3 DNA sequence: TGTGCCAGCAAAAGGGATACAGGGTTGAACACTGAAGCTTTCTTT.

Only a few counts were recorded for this clonotype. The chain recombines TRBV12-3 or TRBV12-4 with TRBJ1-1; 7 bases align to TRBD1. This CDR3 has 12 amino acids. Losses at the gene ends were 6 bases for V and 7 bases for J; bases not matched to a gene: 5. The DNA of the CDR3 is TGTGCCAGCAGCCGACAGGGAATTGAAGCTTTCTTT. Residues: CASSRQGIEAFF.

This clonotype was counted a few times. The chain is built from TRBV7-2 and TRBJ2-7, with D perhaps matching TRBD2 (5 bases). CDR1 is SGHTA and CDR2 is FQGNSA in the germline V gene. V gave up 5 bases and J gave up 3 bases, with 8 bases separating them. The CDR3 loop spans 12 amino acids. CDR3 in DNA: TGTGCCAGCAGCCCAGACTACTACGAGCAGTACTTC. It specifies CASSPDYYEQYF.

The chain links TRBV20-1 to TRBJ2-1, with unresolved D. Germline V gene data show CDR1 as DFQATT and CDR2 as SNEGSKA (reference sequence). V gave up 0 bases and J gave up 6 bases, with 15 bases separating them. The CDR3 sequence is 15 residues long. CDR3 sequence: CSAREVYGKLNEQFF. For the CDR3, the DNA is TGCAGTGCTAGAGAGGTCTACGGAAAGCTCAATGAGCAGTTCTTC.

This chain joins TRBV12-3 or TRBV12-4 and TRBJ1-5; TRBD1 agrees at 7 bases. The CDR3 is made up of 14 amino acids. Trimming cost V 8 bases and J 2 bases; bases outside gene matches: 6. The CDR3 reads CASCETGRNQPQHF. In DNA form, the CDR3 reads TGTGCCAGCTGCGAGACAGGGCGCAATCAGCCCCAGCATTTT.

On this clonotype itself: A much larger clonotype is one base distant, so this may be a read error. V and J are TRBV25-1 and TRBJ2-2; possibly TRBD2 for D (5 bases). Looked up from germline, CDR1 is MGHDK and CDR2 is SYGVNS. The CDR3 sequence is 13 residues long. DNA for the CDR3: TGTGCCAGCATCCCAAGCAAGGACGGGGAGCTGTCTTTT. This encodes CASIPSKDGELSF.

This clonotype was recorded only once. V is TRBV20-1 and J is TRBJ2-1; a possible D gene is TRBD1 (5 bases). Looked up from germline, CDR1 is DFQATT and CDR2 is SNEGSKA (reference sequence). The CDR3 length is 14 residues. Trimming pared 5 bases from V and 2 bases from J, leaving 13 bases between. In DNA, the CDR3 is TGCAGTGCTGGTCTCAGGGTAACCTACAATGAGCAGTTCTTC. Translation: CSAGLRVTYNEQFF.

The chain joins TRBV20-1 to TRBJ2-5, with D possibly TRBD2 on 6 matching bases. This CDR3 is built from 13 residues. From germline, CDR1 is DFQATT and CDR2 SNEGSKA (reference sequence). V was shortened by 2 bases and J by 0 bases, with 7 bases between the two germline ends. The CDR3 loop is CSARSGYQETQYF. The DNA for the CDR3 is TGCAGTGCTAGAAGCGGGTACCAAGAGACCCAGTACTTC.

This clonotype appeared a few times. The V call is TRBV20-1, the J call TRBJ1-2; D might be TRBD1 (6 bases). The germline CDR1 and CDR2 sequences are DFQATT and SNEGSKA (reference sequence). CDR3 length: 13 residues. The V and J ends lost 4 bases and 2 bases respectively, with 11 bases between them. CDR3 protein: CSATGHSNYGYTF. As DNA, the CDR3 is TGCAGTGCTACGGGACACTCAAACTATGGCTACACCTTC.

This clonotype was observed at least ten times. V usage is TRBV25-1 and J usage is TRBJ2-3; D ambiguous. Germline-derived CDR1 and CDR2 are MGHDK and SYGVNS. V lost 1 base, J lost 3 bases, and 11 bases lay in between. CDR3 length: 15 residues. This CDR3 reads CASSEFGVMTDTQYF. The DNA for the CDR3 is TGTGCCAGCAGTGAATTTGGGGTTATGACAGATACGCAGTATTTT.

This clonotype was counted at least ten times. The chain uses TRBV7-3 and TRBJ2-3; TRBD2 aligns across 11 bases. CDR1 is SGHTA and CDR2 is FQGTGA in the germline V gene. The CDR3 covers 15 residues. J gave up 1 base and V 4 bases, and 1 base lay outside the gene matches. The CDR3 region is CASSSSGGRTDTQYF. The CDR3 DNA reads TGTGCCAGCAGCTCTAGCGGGGGGCGCACAGATACGCAGTATTTT.

This clonotype was observed a handful of times. V usage is TRBV12-3 or TRBV12-4 and J usage is TRBJ1-1, with D hard to call. The CDR3 sequence is 13 residues long. Trimming left V 2 bases short and J 1 base short, with 5 bases between. Written as DNA, the CDR3 is TGTGCCAGCAGTTTAAAGGAGAACACTGAAGCTTTCTTT. It specifies CASSLKENTEAFF.